This paragraph reports one TCR beta chain. What it recognizes is unknown. These data belong to a study of long-term antiretroviral therapy in people with HIV. General study points: Every time point showed a repertoire led by clones expanded before ART.

Assay version v3.0 of immunoSEQ was used, and it was run at survey level. TCRdb's copy holds only in-frame clones and misses some; the assay was immunoSEQ multiplex PCR. The sample carries tens of thousands of clones, 80% to 85% recorded once. V shed 1 base and J shed 5 bases, with 12 bases lying between them. The CDR3 spans 13 residues. Germline CDR1 and CDR2: GTSNPN and SVGIG (reference sequence). The receptor was isolated from a young man with HIV. This sequence joins TRBV30 and TRBJ2-7; perhaps TRBD1 as D (5 bases). Source: unsorted PBMCs, taken almost 2.9 years after starting antiretroviral therapy. CDR3 sequence: CAWSDRWGHEQYF. The CDR3 DNA follows: TGTGCCTGGAGTGACCGTTGGGGCCACGAGCAGTACTTC.